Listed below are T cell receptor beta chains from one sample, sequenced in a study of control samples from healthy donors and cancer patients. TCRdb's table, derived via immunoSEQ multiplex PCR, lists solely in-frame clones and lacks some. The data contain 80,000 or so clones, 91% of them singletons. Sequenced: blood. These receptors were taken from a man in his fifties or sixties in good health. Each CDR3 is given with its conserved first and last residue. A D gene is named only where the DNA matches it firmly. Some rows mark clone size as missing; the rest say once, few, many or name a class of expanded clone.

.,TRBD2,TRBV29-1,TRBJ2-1,CSVEGGGKFF,TGCAGCGTTGAAGGGGGGGGAAAATTCTTC
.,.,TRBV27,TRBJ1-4,CASSLGDQPNEKLFF,TGTGCCAGCAGTTTGGGCGACCAACCTAATGAAAAACTGTTTTTT
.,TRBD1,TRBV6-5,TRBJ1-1,CASRPNNRGNTEAFF,TGTGCCAGCAGGCCTAACAACAGGGGGAACACTGAAGCTTTCTTT
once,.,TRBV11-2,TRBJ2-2,CASSLAQGSTGELFF,TGTGCCAGCAGCTTAGCCCAGGGGAGCACCGGGGAGCTGTTTTTT
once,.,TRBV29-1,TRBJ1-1,CSVVFSTNTEAFF,TGCAGCGTTGTATTCTCAACGAACACTGAAGCTTTCTTT
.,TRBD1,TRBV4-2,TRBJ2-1,CASSLSTGGSYNEQFF,TGTGCCAGCAGCCTTAGTACAGGGGGCAGCTACAATGAGCAGTTCTTC
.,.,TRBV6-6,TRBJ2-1,CASSPGTHNEQFF,TGTGCCAGCAGTCCCGGGACCCACAATGAGCAGTTCTTC
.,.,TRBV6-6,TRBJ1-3,CASSPAGGRYTIYF,TGTGCCAGCAGCCCGGCTGGGGGAAGGTACACCATATATTTT
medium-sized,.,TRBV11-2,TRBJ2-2,CASSLDRVATGELFF,TGTGCCAGCAGCTTAGACAGGGTTGCGACCGGGGAGCTGTTTTTT
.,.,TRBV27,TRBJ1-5,CASSLQGYYQPQHF,TGTGCCAGCAGTTTACAGGGGTACTATCAGCCCCAGCATTTT
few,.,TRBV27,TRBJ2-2,CASSRILTGNTGELFF,TGTGCCAGCAGTCGTATTTTGACGGGGAACACCGGGGAGCTGTTTTTT
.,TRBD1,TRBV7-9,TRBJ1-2,CATHRDRSKANYGYTF,TGTGCCACCCACCGGGACAGGTCAAAAGCTAACTATGGCTACACCTTC
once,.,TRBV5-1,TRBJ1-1,CASSSANMNTEAFF,TGCGCCAGCAGCTCGGCTAATATGAACACTGAAGCTTTCTTT
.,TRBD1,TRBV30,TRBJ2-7,CAWSPRTGLDYEQYF,TGTGCCTGGAGTCCCAGGACAGGGTTGGACTACGAGCAGTACTTC
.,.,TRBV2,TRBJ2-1,CASSGHNEQFF,TGTGCCAGCTCAGGCCACAATGAGCAGTTCTTC
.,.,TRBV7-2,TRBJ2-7,CASSPHRVDYEQYF,TGTGCCAGCAGCCCACACAGGGTCGACTACGAGCAGTACTTC
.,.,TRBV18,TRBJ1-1,CASSPPGRTEAFF,TGTGCCAGCTCACCACCGGGGAGAACTGAAGCTTTCTTT
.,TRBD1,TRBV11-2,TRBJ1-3,CASRITGGGNTIYF,TGTGCCAGCAGAATAACAGGGGGAGGAAACACCATATATTTT
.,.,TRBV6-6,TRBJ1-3,CASLGSTHSGNTIYF,TGTGCCAGCCTGGGGAGTACCCACTCTGGAAACACCATATATTTT
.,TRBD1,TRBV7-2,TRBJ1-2,CASDPGQGGIYGYTF,TGTGCCAGCGACCCGGGACAGGGAGGGATTTATGGCTACACCTTC
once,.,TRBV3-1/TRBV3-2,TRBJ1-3,CASSPSGSGNTIYF,TGTGCCAGCAGCCCTTCTGGCTCTGGAAACACCATATATTTT
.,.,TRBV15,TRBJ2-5,CATSRDHKEETQYF,TGTGCCACCAGCAGAGATCATAAGGAAGAGACCCAGTACTTC
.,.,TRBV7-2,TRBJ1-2,CASSPMDSVLIYGYTF,TGTGCCAGCAGCCCCATGGACAGCGTACTAATATATGGCTACACCTTC
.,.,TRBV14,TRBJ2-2,CASSLWPHTGELFF,TGTGCCAGCAGCCTGTGGCCCCACACCGGGGAGCTGTTTTTT
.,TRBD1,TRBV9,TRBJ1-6,CASSVIGTGFNSPLHF,TGTGCCAGCAGCGTTATCGGGACAGGCTTTAATTCACCCCTCCACTTT
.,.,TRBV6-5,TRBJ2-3,CASSYSNPGTDTQYF,TGTGCCAGCAGTTACTCGAACCCGGGCACAGATACGCAGTATTTT
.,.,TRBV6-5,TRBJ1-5,CASSSLADKGQPQHF,TGTGCCAGCAGTAGCTTGGCGGATAAAGGTCAGCCCCAGCATTTT
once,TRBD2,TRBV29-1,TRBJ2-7,CSVNKDGLAGEPLEQYF,TGCAGCGTTAATAAGGACGGACTAGCGGGGGAGCCACTCGAGCAGTACTTC
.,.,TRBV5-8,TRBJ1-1,CASSRQIQGAEAFF,TGTGCCAGCAGCAGACAGATACAAGGCGCTGAAGCTTTCTTT
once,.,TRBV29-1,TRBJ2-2,CSVGAGTTTGELFF,TGCAGCGTTGGGGCCGGGACAACCACCGGGGAGCTGTTTTTT
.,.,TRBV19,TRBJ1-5,CASSVTSNQPQHF,TGTGCCAGTAGTGTCACGAGCAATCAGCCCCAGCATTTT
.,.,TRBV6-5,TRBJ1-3,CASRTEAGNTIYF,TGTGCCAGCCGGACAGAAGCTGGAAACACCATATATTTT
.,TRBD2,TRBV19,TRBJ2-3,CASSIVSGGGTSTDTQYF,TGTGCCAGTAGTATTGTGAGCGGGGGAGGCACTAGCACAGATACGCAGTATTTT
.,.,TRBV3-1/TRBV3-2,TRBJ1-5,CASSGASNQPQHF,TGTGCCAGCAGCGGTGCTAGCAATCAGCCCCAGCATTTT
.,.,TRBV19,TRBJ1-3,CASTQGSSGNTIYF,TGTGCCAGTACCCAGGGGAGTTCTGGAAACACCATATATTTT
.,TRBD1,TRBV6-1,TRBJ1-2,CASSDLGTGLGRANYGYTF,TGTGCCAGCAGTGACTTAGGGACAGGGCTGGGCAGAGCTAACTATGGCTACACCTTC
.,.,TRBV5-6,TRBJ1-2,CASSGSGAQNGYTF,TGTGCCAGCAGCGGCAGTGGGGCGCAGAATGGCTACACCTTC
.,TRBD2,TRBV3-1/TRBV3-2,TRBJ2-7,CASSRAGIDEQYF,TGTGCCAGCAGCCGAGCGGGGATTGACGAGCAGTACTTC
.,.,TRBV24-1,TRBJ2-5,CATSDPSGPTVETQYF,TGTGCCACCAGTGACCCTTCCGGGCCCACGGTGGAGACCCAGTACTTC
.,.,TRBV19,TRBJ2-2,CASSNTGELFF,TGTGCCAGTAGTAACACCGGGGAGCTGTTTTTT
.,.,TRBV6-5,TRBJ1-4,CASSSHNEKLFF,TGTGCCAGCAGCTCGCATAATGAAAAACTGTTTTTT
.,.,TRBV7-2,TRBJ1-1,CASSLEGDTEAFF,TGTGCCAGCAGCTTAGAGGGCGACACTGAAGCTTTCTTT
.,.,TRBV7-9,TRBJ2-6,CASSLEGFSGANVLTF,TGTGCCAGCAGCTTAGAGGGGTTCTCTGGGGCCAACGTCCTGACTTTC
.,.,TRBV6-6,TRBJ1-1,CASSYLGGGAFF,TGTGCCAGCAGTTACTTGGGTGGGGGGGCTTTCTTT
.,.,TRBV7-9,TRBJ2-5,CASSFMGQETQYF,TGTGCCAGCAGCTTCATGGGACAAGAGACCCAGTACTTC
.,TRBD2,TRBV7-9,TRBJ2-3,CASSNPGGTTDTQYF,TGTGCCAGCAGTAACCCGGGGGGGACCACAGATACGCAGTATTTT
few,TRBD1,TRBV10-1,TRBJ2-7,CASRGTGDREQYF,TGCGCCAGCAGAGGAACAGGGGACCGCGAGCAGTACTTC